Below are 13 T cell receptor beta chains sequenced from a single sample in a study of blood T cells in healthy people across ages. A sample-barcoded 5' primer and a J-beta primer mix were used in a second PCR of roughly 6 to 11 cycles. TCRdb ran MiXCR on the 5' RACE reads and lists one entry per CDR3 protein. Among about 1 million distinct CDR3 sequences, under 30% were seen once, and the ten largest hold approximately 0.7%. This sample was also put to use in a study of T cells of mothers and their children.

The source material was blood. Every receptor here comes from a girl aged 2 to 10 in good health.

This clonotype came up a few times. The chain recombines TRBV12-3 or TRBV12-4 with TRBJ2-7; 8 nucleotides align to TRBD1. The J call could be wrong; TRBJ2-1 is a better fit for the DNA end. The CDR3 has 17 residues. The CDR3 sequence is CASSSTRTGRNYNEQFF. As DNA, the CDR3 is TGTGCCAGCAGTTCCACCCGGACAGGGAGGAACTACAATGAGCAGTTCTTC.

A few counts support this clonotype. This CDR3 reads CASSWMDLGWTARSYNSPLHF. DNA of the CDR3: TGTGCCAGCAGTTGGATGGACCTCGGCTGGACAGCGCGAAGCTATAATTCACCCCTCCACTTT. The chain couples TRBV12-3 or TRBV12-4 to TRBJ1-6, with a possible D match to TRBD1 (6 bases). This CDR3 region has 21 residues. Trimming removed 4 bases from V and 3 bases from J, with 28 bases in between.

This chain's CDR3 is CASSQGGVQETQYF. In DNA form, the CDR3 reads TGTGCCAGCAGCCAAGGCGGGGTCCAAGAGACCCAGTACTTC. V is TRBV14 and J is TRBJ2-5; possible D gene TRBD2, 6 bases. The CDR3 is 14 amino acids. With 1 base removed from V and 1 base from J, the gap between germline ends came to 7 bases. From germline, CDR1 is SGHDN and CDR2 FVKESK.

This clonotype was counted only a few times. The CDR3 DNA follows: TGTGCCAGCATGAAACAGGGGACGACCAAAAACATTCAGTACTTC. Translation gives CASMKQGTTKNIQYF. This sequence joins TRBV12-3 or TRBV12-4 and TRBJ2-4; 7 bases map to TRBD1. The CDR3 extends over 15 amino acids. The V segment lost 7 bases and the J segment 2 bases; nucleotides outside the gene matches: 8.

This clonotype has a handful of counts. The chain links TRBV5-6 to TRBJ1-1; a weak D match, TRBD1 (5 bases). CDR3 length equals 14 residues. The V gene's germline CDR1 is SGHDT and CDR2 YYEEEE. V was shortened by 3 bases and J by 3 bases, with 12 bases between the two germline ends. The CDR3 here is CASSSLMGDTEAFF. The CDR3 DNA reads as TGTGCCAGCAGCTCTCTGATGGGGGACACTGAAGCTTTCTTT.

In this sample, this clonotype turned up a few times. J is TRBJ2-4 and V is TRBV20-1, with 14 nucleotides matching TRBD2. The CDR3 has 17 residues. From germline, CDR1 is DFQATT and CDR2 SNEGSKA (reference sequence). V lost 6 bases, J lost 0 bases, and 7 bases stayed unmatched. The CDR3 here is CSAMTSGRELAKNIQYF. CDR3 DNA: TGCAGTGCAATGACTAGCGGGAGGGAACTAGCCAAAAACATTCAGTACTTC.

The sample holds many counts of this clonotype. V usage is TRBV5-1 and J usage is TRBJ1-5, with 7 nucleotides matching TRBD1. Per germline, CDR1 SGHRS and CDR2 YFSETQ. The CDR3 is made up of 15 amino acids. V lost 4 bases to trimming and J lost 4 bases; unmatched junction nucleotides: 8. The CDR3 sequence: CASSPGTAVNQPQHF. The CDR3 nucleotides are TGCGCCAGCAGCCCAGGGACAGCCGTTAATCAGCCCCAGCATTTT.

The sample holds a few counts of this clonotype. The J gene is TRBJ2-7, the V gene TRBV15; the D gene could be TRBD1 or TRBD2 (5 bases each). The CDR3 spans 15 residues. CDR1 is LNHNV, CDR2 YYDKDF, per germline (reference sequence). The germline V and J ends were trimmed by 2 bases and 2 bases, with 13 bases remaining between them. CDR3 residues: CATSRYRSGTYEQYF. CDR3 coding DNA: TGTGCCACCAGCAGATACAGGAGCGGAACCTACGAGCAGTACTTC.

J is TRBJ1-1 and V is TRBV13; D remains ambiguous. With 0 bases removed from V and 6 bases from J, the gap between germline ends came to 14 bases. Germline V gene data show CDR1 as PRHDT and CDR2 as FYEKMQ (reference sequence). The CDR3 extends over 15 amino acids. CDR3 residues: CASSLGGFNDAEAFF. The CDR3 DNA sequence: TGTGCCAGCAGCTTAGGAGGATTTAATGACGCTGAAGCTTTCTTT.

The chain has TRBV12-3 or TRBV12-4 and TRBJ2-5; D possibly corresponds to TRBD2 (6 bases). Trimming took off 7 bases at V and 5 bases at J, with 20 bases between the two ends. There are 15 residues in the CDR3. CDR3 sequence: CASTTDYPMRETQYF. The CDR3 nucleotides read TGTGCCAGCACCACGGACTACCCTATGAGGGAGACCCAGTACTTC.

The V call is TRBV7-9, the J call TRBJ2-5; 7 nucleotides line up with TRBD2. The DNA matches TRBJ2-1 better at its end, which makes the J call doubtful. This CDR3 is built from 15 residues. CDR1 SEHNR and CDR2 FQNEAQ come from the germline V gene (reference sequence). CDR3 in DNA: TGTGCCAGCAGCCAGAGCGGGGCAACCTACAATGAGCAGTTCTTC. It specifies CASSQSGATYNEQFF.

This clonotype was counted a few times. The J gene is TRBJ2-1, the V gene TRBV12-3 or TRBV12-4; 8 bases are shared with TRBD2. CDR3 length equals 12 residues. Unmatched junction bases numbered 4, after V lost 5 bases and J lost 10 bases. The CDR3 is CASSPIAGEQFF. CDR3 DNA sequence: TGTGCCAGCAGTCCCATAGCGGGAGAGCAGTTCTTC.

The CDR3 sequence: CASRRTGGNLYEQYF. The CDR3 region has the DNA TGTGCCAGCAGAAGGACAGGGGGCAACCTTTACGAGCAGTACTTC. The chain combines TRBV5-6 with TRBJ2-7; TRBD1 aligns across 11 bases. The CDR3 length is 15 residues. V lost 5 bases, J lost 4 bases, and 8 bases stayed unmatched. Germline-derived CDR1 and CDR2 are SGHDT and YYEEEE.